Following are 26 T cell receptor beta chains from one sample sequenced in a study of blood T cell repertoires in COVID-19. Generated by immunoSEQ multiplex PCR, the TCRdb table keeps only in-frame clones and is missing some. Here the sample spans 150,000 or so clones, about 88% being singletons. The specimen sequenced was peripheral blood. These receptors all stem from a man aged 18 to 29 with acute or convalescent COVID-19.

The chain carries TRBV19 and TRBJ1-5; no definite D call. Germline assignment: CDR1 LNHDA and CDR2 SQIVND (reference sequence). V was pared by 3 bases and J by 0 bases, with 9 bases between. The length of the CDR3 is 15 residues. The CDR3 DNA follows: TGTGCCAGTAGTATCGGCAGGAATAGCAATCAGCCCCAGCATTTT. This sequence encodes CASSIGRNSNQPQHF.

The chain has TRBV27 and TRBJ2-1, with a tentative D call TRBD2 (6 bases). Germline V lookup: CDR1 MNHEY, CDR2 SMNVEV (reference sequence). Trimming cost V 7 bases and J 5 bases, with 15 bases left between them. CDR3 length: 14 amino acids. CDR3 sequence reads: CASNPGWGDNEQFF. The DNA of the CDR3 is TGTGCCAGCAATCCGGGTTGGGGGGACAATGAGCAGTTCTTC.

V usage is TRBV30 and J usage is TRBJ1-4; the match to TRBD1 covers 7 bases. The CDR3 covers 15 residues. Trimming took 5 bases from V and 4 from J; bases not matched to a gene: 10. Germline V gene sequence: CDR1 GTSNPN, CDR2 SVGIG (reference sequence). CDR3 sequence: CAWATGTVFNEKLFF. The DNA of the CDR3 is TGTGCCTGGGCCACCGGGACAGTGTTTAATGAAAAACTGTTTTTT. Supplemented by reference TRBV30 and TRBJ1-4, the full variable domain reads SQTIHQWPATLVQPVGSPLSLECTVEGTSNPNLYWYRQAAGRGLQLLFYSVGIGQISSEVPQNLSASRPQDRQFILSSKKLLLSDSGFYLCAWATGTVFNEKLFFGSGTQLSVL.

This chain joins TRBV30 and TRBJ1-2; D call uncertain. V dropped 5 bases and J dropped 0 bases, with 13 bases sitting between them. Germline CDR1 reads GTSNPN; CDR2 reads SVGIG (reference sequence). This CDR3 has 14 amino acids. CDR3 residues: CAWVEVPTNYGYTF. The CDR3 region has the DNA TGTGCCTGGGTCGAGGTACCGACTAACTATGGCTACACCTTC.

This chain joins TRBV6-5 and TRBJ1-2, with D perhaps TRBD1 (6 bases). Per the germline V gene, CDR1 is MNHEY and CDR2 is SVGAGI. The V end was cut by 5 bases, the J end by 6 bases, with 19 bases between. CDR3 length equals 15 residues. DNA for the CDR3: TGTGCCAGCAGTCCCAGTCGGGGGGCTGGCGATGGCTACACCTTC. This gives the protein CASSPSRGAGDGYTF.

CDR3 nucleotides: TGTGCCAGCAGCTACATAGCGGGGGGGCGCACAGATACGCAGTATTTT. Translating it yields CASSYIAGGRTDTQYF. The chain is built from TRBV7-2 and TRBJ2-3; the match to TRBD2 covers 11 bases. The CDR3 is 16 amino acids. Germline V lookup: CDR1 SGHTA, CDR2 FQGNSA. The V gene end was trimmed by 4 bases and the J gene end by 1 base; junction bases not matched to a gene: 4. Filled out from reference TRBV7-2 and TRBJ2-3, the complete variable domain reads GAGVSQSPSNKVTEKGKDVELRCDPISGHTALYWYRQSLGQGLEFLIYFQGNSAPDKSGLPSDRFSAERTGGSVSTLTIQRTQQEDSAVYLCASSYIAGGRTDTQYFGPGTRLTVL.

The V and J genes are TRBV4-1 and TRBJ1-2, with 7 bases identical to TRBD1. The CDR3 extends over 13 amino acids. With V trimmed by 4 bases and J by 2 bases, 1 base remained unmatched. Germline CDR1 is MGHRA and CDR2 is YSYEKL. In nucleotides, the CDR3 is TGCGCCAGCAGCCCGGGACAGAACTATGGCTACACCTTC. This gives the protein CASSPGQNYGYTF.

This chain joins TRBV7-2 and TRBJ1-2; D unclear. The V gene's germline CDR1 is SGHTA and CDR2 FQGNSA. V dropped 5 bases and J dropped 1 base, with 8 bases sitting between them. The CDR3 is 13 residues long. The CDR3 DNA reads as TGTGCCAGCAGCCTTACAGATAACTATGGCTACACCTTC. The encoded protein is CASSLTDNYGYTF. Drawing the rest from reference TRBV7-2 and TRBJ1-2, the complete variable domain is GAGVSQSPSNKVTEKGKDVELRCDPISGHTALYWYRQSLGQGLEFLIYFQGNSAPDKSGLPSDRFSAERTGGSVSTLTIQRTQQEDSAVYLCASSLTDNYGYTFGSGTRLTVV.

V is TRBV7-9 and J is TRBJ2-7, with 10 positions matching TRBD1. V lost 5 bases and J lost 3; bases outside the gene matches: 7. The germline gives CDR1 SEHNR, CDR2 FQNEAQ (reference sequence). The length of the CDR3 is 15 residues. The CDR3 protein is CASSPGQGGYYEQYV. The CDR3 coding sequence is TGTGCCAGCAGCCCTGGACAGGGGGGCTACTACGAGCAGTACGTC.

In its sample, this clone was seen once. The V call is TRBV12-3 or TRBV12-4, the J call TRBJ1-6; possibly TRBD1 for D (6 bases). With 7 bases removed from V and 6 bases from J, the gap between germline ends came to 10 bases. The CDR3 loop spans 13 amino acids. The CDR3 sequence is CASKQGANSPLHF. CDR3 nucleotides: TGTGCCAGCAAACAGGGCGCTAATTCACCCCTCCACTTT.

The gene calls are TRBV18 and TRBJ1-5, with 8 positions matching TRBD1. This CDR3 has 16 residues. Germline CDR1 is KGHSH and CDR2 is LQKENI. Trimming took 6 bases from V and 3 from J; bases not matched to a gene: 10. The chain's CDR3 is CASSLSTGEDNQPQHF. CDR3 DNA: TGTGCCAGCTCCCTCTCGACAGGGGAGGACAATCAGCCCCAGCATTTT.

The table lists this clone with a count of one. The chain is built from TRBV19 and TRBJ2-3; D perhaps matches TRBD1 (5 bases). Per germline, CDR1 LNHDA and CDR2 SQIVND (reference sequence). The germline V and J ends were trimmed by 2 bases and 3 bases, with 9 bases remaining between them. CDR3 length equals 14 residues. The CDR3 region is CASSIRGWTDTQYF. The CDR3 DNA reads TGTGCCAGTAGTATAAGGGGTTGGACAGATACGCAGTATTTT.

This chain joins TRBV29-1 and TRBJ1-2, with D maybe TRBD1 (5 bases). In germline, CDR1 is SQVTM, CDR2 ANQGSEA. V was clipped by 7 bases and J by 8 bases, with 14 bases between them. The CDR3 covers 11 residues. CDR3: CSAPFGGGYTF. CDR3 bases: TGCAGCGCCCCCTTCGGGGGAGGCTACACCTTC.

This chain connects TRBV9 to TRBJ2-3; 10 bases fit TRBD2. There are 16 residues in the CDR3. J gave up 0 bases and V 4 bases, and 5 bases lay outside the gene matches. In germline, CDR1 is SGDLS, CDR2 YYNGEE. CDR3 in amino acids: CASSMRTSGSTDTQYF. In DNA, the CDR3 is TGTGCCAGCAGCATGCGGACTAGCGGTAGCACAGATACGCAGTATTTT.

CDR3 bases: TGTGCCAGCAGCTTGTGGCGGGGGACTCGGATGGAGACCCAGTACTTC. It yields the protein CASSLWRGTRMETQYF. V gene TRBV5-4 combines with J gene TRBJ2-5; TRBD2 agrees at 7 bases. The V gene end was trimmed by 1 base and the J gene end by 5 bases; junction bases not matched to a gene: 11. Germline V gene sequence: CDR1 SGHNT, CDR2 YYREEE (reference sequence). The CDR3 has 16 residues.

The chain combines TRBV27 with TRBJ2-4; D gene uncertain. Germline-derived CDR1 and CDR2 are MNHEY and SMNVEV (reference sequence). V was clipped by 3 bases and J by 0 bases, with 12 bases between them. CDR3 size: 16 residues. This CDR3 is CASSLGKLLAKNIQYF. CDR3 bases: TGTGCCAGCAGTTTGGGCAAACTGCTAGCCAAAAACATTCAGTACTTC.

The chain couples TRBV5-1 to TRBJ2-3, with D perhaps matching TRBD1 (6 bases). The germline V gene has CDR1 SGHRS and CDR2 YFSETQ. Trimming pared 2 bases from V and 2 bases from J, leaving 12 bases between. CDR3 length: 15 amino acids. DNA for the CDR3: TGCGCCAGCAGCTTTTCAGGGGTCCCCACAGATACGCAGTATTTT. This codes for CASSFSGVPTDTQYF. The variable domain in full, completed from reference TRBV5-1 and TRBJ2-3, reads KAGVTQTPRYLIKTRGQQVTLSCSPISGHRSVSWYQQTPGQGLQFLFEYFSETQRNKGNFPGRFSGRQFSNSRSEMNVSTLELGDSALYLCASSFSGVPTDTQYFGPGTRLTVL.

The V gene is TRBV21-1, the J gene TRBJ2-7; the table's D call of TRBD1 was not tested on the DNA. TRBV21-1 constitutes a pseudogene. The CDR3 consists of 14 residues. In DNA, the CDR3 is TGTGCCAGCAGCAAGACGGGACAGGGTGCCGAGCAGTACTTC. Translation gives CASSKTGQGAEQYF.

J is TRBJ1-5 and V is TRBV30, with TRBD1 as a possible D gene (6 bases). This CDR3 has 15 residues. The V gene lost 2 bases and the J gene lost 4 bases, with 15 bases spanning the gap. Germline V CDR1 and CDR2: GTSNPN, SVGIG (reference sequence). The CDR3, as DNA: TGTGCCTGGAGTCAAGCCGGGGGGCGAAATCAGCCCCAGCATTTT. This encodes CAWSQAGGRNQPQHF.

In its sample, this clone was seen once. The chain is built from TRBV5-1 and TRBJ2-5; D might be TRBD2 (6 bases). The CDR3 extends over 13 amino acids. Germline CDR1 is SGHRS and CDR2 is YFSETQ. V lost 4 bases to trimming and J lost 5 bases, with 12 bases between them. In DNA form, the CDR3 reads TGCGCCAGCAGCACGACTAGTTCTGAGACCCAGTACTTC. Translating it yields CASSTTSSETQYF.

This clone was seen only a few times. The J gene is TRBJ1-6, the V gene TRBV28; 7 bases match TRBD1. Germline V gene lookup returns CDR1 MDHEN and CDR2 SYDVKM. The CDR3 is made up of 15 amino acids. V was pared by 3 bases and J by 7 bases, with 6 bases of the junction left unmatched. The CDR3 spells CASSFSDRKNSPLHF. The CDR3 coding sequence is TGTGCCAGCAGTTTCTCGGACAGGAAAAATTCACCCCTCCACTTT.

This sequence joins TRBV24-1 and TRBJ2-7; no clear D gene. Per the germline V gene, CDR1 is KGHDR and CDR2 is SFDVKD. The CDR3 has 12 amino acids. Deletions cut 1 base from V and 4 bases from J, with 4 bases between. The CDR3 here is CATSDFGYEQYF. The CDR3 DNA is TGTGCCACCAGTGATTTCGGTTACGAGCAGTACTTC.

This chain links TRBV7-9 with TRBJ1-2; D perhaps matches TRBD1 (5 bases). The CDR3 runs to 14 residues. Looked up from germline, CDR1 is SEHNR and CDR2 is FQNEAQ (reference sequence). Between the trimmed V and J ends, which lost 0 bases and 6 bases, there was a span of 11 bases. The CDR3 coding sequence is TGTGCCAGCAGCTTAGCGGGGTCGGGGGATGGCTACACCTTC. Its translation is CASSLAGSGDGYTF.

The chain has TRBV9 and TRBJ2-1, with 7 bases identical to TRBD1. With V trimmed by 0 bases and J by 15 bases, 9 bases remained unmatched. There are 13 residues in the CDR3. Per the germline V gene, CDR1 is SGDLS and CDR2 is YYNGEE. CDR3 amino acids: CASSVGETGPLFF. CDR3 in DNA: TGTGCCAGCAGCGTAGGGGAGACAGGGCCTCTGTTCTTC. The whole variable domain, remainder taken from reference TRBV9 and TRBJ2-1, is DSGVTQTPKHLITATGQRVTLRCSPRSGDLSVYWYQQSLDQGLQFLIQYYNGEERAKGNILERFSAQQFPDLHSELNLSSLELGDSALYFCASSVGETGPLFFGPGTRLTVL.

This clone showed up just a few times. The chain joins TRBV5-1 to TRBJ1-2; 7 bases fit TRBD1. From germline, CDR1 is SGHRS and CDR2 YFSETQ. The CDR3 is made up of 15 amino acids. V dropped 4 bases and J dropped 8; count of bases not matched to a gene: 14. CDR3 bases: TGCGCCAGCAGCCCGGGCGGTACAGGGGCGGAAGGCTACACCTTC. It is translated as CASSPGGTGAEGYTF.

CDR3 residues: CASSQIVDSPLHF. DNA of the CDR3: TGTGCCAGCAGCCAAATTGTAGATTCACCCCTCCACTTT. This chain uses TRBV3-1 (or the pseudogene TRBV3-2) with TRBJ1-6; D unclear. Trimming pared 2 bases from V and 8 bases from J, leaving 7 bases between. Germline V CDR1 and CDR2: LGHDT, YNNKEL (reference sequence). This CDR3 contains 13 residues.